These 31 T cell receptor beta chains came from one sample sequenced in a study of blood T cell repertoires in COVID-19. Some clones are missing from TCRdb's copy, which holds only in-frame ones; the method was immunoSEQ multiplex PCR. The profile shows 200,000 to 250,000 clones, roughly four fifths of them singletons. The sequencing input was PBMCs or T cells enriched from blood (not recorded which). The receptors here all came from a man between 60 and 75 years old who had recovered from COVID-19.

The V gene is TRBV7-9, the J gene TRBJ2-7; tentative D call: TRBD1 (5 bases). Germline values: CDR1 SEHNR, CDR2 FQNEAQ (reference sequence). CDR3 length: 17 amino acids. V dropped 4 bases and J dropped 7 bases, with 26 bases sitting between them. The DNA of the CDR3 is TGTGCCAGCAGCTCGTGGTTGGTGGCAGGGCGCTTTGAGGAGCAGTACTTC. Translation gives CASSSWLVAGRFEEQYF.

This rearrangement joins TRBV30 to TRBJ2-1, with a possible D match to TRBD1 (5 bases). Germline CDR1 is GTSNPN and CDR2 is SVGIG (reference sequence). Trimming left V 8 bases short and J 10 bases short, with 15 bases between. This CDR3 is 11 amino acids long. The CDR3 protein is CARGQSWEQFF. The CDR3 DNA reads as TGTGCCCGTGGACAAAGCTGGGAGCAGTTCTTC.

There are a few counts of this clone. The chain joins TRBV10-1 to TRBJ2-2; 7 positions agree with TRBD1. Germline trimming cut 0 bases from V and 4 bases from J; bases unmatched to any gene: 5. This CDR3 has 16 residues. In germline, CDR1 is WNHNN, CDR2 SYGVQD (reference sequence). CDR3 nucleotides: TGCGCCAGCAGTGAGTCCACCGGGACAGCCACCGGGGAGCTGTTTTTT. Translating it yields CASSESTGTATGELFF.

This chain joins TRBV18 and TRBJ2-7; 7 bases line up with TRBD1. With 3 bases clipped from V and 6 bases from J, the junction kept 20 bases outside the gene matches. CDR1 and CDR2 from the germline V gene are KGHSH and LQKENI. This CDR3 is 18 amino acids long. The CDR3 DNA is TGTGCCAGCTCACCCATTGGAGTCGGACAGGACCGGCTAACCGAGCAGTACTTC. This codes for CASSPIGVGQDRLTEQYF.

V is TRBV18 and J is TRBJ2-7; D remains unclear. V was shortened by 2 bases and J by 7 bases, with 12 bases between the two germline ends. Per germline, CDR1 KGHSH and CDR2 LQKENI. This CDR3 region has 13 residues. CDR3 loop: CASSPGEVWEQYF. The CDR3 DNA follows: TGTGCCAGCTCACCAGGTGAGGTCTGGGAGCAGTACTTC.

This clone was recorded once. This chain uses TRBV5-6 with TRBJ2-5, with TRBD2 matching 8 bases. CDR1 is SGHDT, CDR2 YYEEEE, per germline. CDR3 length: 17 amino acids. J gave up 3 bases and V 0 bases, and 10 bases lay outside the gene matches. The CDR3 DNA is TGTGCCAGCAGCTTGGTTGGTAGCGGGGCCGTAAAAGAGACCCAGTACTTC. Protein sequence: CASSLVGSGAVKETQYF.

Written as DNA, the CDR3 is TGTGCTATAAATACGCAGTATTTT. It codes for CAINTQYF. This chain uses TRBV7-7 with TRBJ2-3; unclear D gene. Germline V lookup: CDR1 SSHAT, CDR2 FNYEAQ (reference sequence). This CDR3 contains 8 residues. The full variable domain, its missing parts supplied by reference TRBV7-7 and TRBJ2-3, is GAGVSQSPRYKVTKRGQDVTLRCDPISSHATLYWYQQALGQGPEFLTYFNYEAQPDKSGLPSDRFSAERPEGSISTLTIQRTEQRDSAMYRCAINTQYFGPGTRLTVL.

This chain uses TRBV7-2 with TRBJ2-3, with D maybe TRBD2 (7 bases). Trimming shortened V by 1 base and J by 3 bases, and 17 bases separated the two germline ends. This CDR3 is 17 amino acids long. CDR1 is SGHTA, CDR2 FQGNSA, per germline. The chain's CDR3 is CASSLVYAGAATDTQYF. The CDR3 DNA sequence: TGTGCCAGCAGCTTAGTGTATGCGGGGGCGGCGACAGATACGCAGTATTTT.

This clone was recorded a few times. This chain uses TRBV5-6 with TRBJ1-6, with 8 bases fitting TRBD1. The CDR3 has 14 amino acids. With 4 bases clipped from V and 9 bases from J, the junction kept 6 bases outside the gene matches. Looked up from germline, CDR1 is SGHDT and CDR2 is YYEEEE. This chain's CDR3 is CASSPGQGRSPLHF. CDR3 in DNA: TGTGCCAGCAGCCCAGGACAGGGCCGTTCACCCCTCCACTTT.

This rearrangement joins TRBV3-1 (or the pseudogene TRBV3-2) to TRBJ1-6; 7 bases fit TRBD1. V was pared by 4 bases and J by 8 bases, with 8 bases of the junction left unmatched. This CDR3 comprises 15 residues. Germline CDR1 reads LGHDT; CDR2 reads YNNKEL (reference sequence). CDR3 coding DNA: TGTGCCAGCAGCCTTCCGGGACAGCGGCATTCACCCCTCCACTTT. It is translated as CASSLPGQRHSPLHF.

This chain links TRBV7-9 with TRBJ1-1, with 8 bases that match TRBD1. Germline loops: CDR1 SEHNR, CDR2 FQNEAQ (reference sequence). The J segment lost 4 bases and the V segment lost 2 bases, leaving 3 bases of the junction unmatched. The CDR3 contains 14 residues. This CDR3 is CASSLPGGVTEAFF. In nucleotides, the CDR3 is TGTGCCAGCAGCTTACCAGGGGGCGTCACTGAAGCTTTCTTT.

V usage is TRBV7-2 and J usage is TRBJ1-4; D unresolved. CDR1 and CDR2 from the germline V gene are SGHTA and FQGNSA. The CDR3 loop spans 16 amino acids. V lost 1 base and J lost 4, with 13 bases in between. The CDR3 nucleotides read TGTGCCAGCAGCTTAGGGTCCCTCGGGGTTAATGAAAAACTGTTTTTT. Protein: CASSLGSLGVNEKLFF.

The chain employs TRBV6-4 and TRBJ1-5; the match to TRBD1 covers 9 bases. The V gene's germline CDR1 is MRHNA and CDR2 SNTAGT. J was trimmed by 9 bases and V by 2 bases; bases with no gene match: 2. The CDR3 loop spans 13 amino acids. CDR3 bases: TGTGCCAGCAGTGACCAGACAGGGGGGCCCCAGCATTTT. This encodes CASSDQTGGPQHF.

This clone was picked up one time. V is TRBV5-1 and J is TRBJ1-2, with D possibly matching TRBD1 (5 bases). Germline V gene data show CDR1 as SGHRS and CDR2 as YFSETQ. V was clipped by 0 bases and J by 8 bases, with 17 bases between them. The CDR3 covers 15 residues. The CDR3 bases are TGCGCCAGCAGCTTGGAAGCGGGGACCGAGGGCGGCTACACCTTC. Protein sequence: CASSLEAGTEGGYTF.

The CDR3 sequence is CASSVAGDTEAFF. For the CDR3, the DNA is TGTGCCAGCAGCGTCGCGGGGGACACTGAAGCTTTCTTT. V is TRBV9 and J is TRBJ1-1; maybe TRBD1 (5 bases). V dropped 2 bases and J dropped 3 bases, with 8 bases sitting between them. The CDR3 sequence is 13 residues long. Germline loops: CDR1 SGDLS, CDR2 YYNGEE.

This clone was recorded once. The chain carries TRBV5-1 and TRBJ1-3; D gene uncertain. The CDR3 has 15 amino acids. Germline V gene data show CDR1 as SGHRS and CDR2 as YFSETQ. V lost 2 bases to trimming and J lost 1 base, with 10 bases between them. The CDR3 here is CASSLDGPSGNTIYF. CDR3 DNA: TGCGCCAGCAGCTTAGATGGGCCGTCTGGAAACACCATATATTTT.

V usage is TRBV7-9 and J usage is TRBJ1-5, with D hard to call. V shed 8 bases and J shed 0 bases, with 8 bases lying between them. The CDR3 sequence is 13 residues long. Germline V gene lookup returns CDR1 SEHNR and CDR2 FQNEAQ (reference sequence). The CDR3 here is CASRRDSNQPQHF. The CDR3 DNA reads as TGTGCCAGCCGTCGAGATAGCAATCAGCCCCAGCATTTT.

The CDR3 DNA reads TGTGCCAGCTCACCACAACAGCACAATGAGCAGTTCTTC. Amino acids: CASSPQQHNEQFF. The chain employs TRBV18 and TRBJ2-1; D is undetermined. CDR3 length: 13 amino acids. Trimming removed 1 base from V and 5 bases from J, with 6 bases in between. Germline V lookup: CDR1 KGHSH, CDR2 LQKENI. The variable domain in full, with the rest retrieved from reference TRBV18 and TRBJ2-1, is NAGVMQNPRHLVRRRGQEARLRCSPMKGHSHVYWYRQLPEEGLKFMVYLQKENIIDESGMPKERFSAEFPKEGPSILRIQQVVRGDSAAYFCASSPQQHNEQFFGPGTRLTVL.

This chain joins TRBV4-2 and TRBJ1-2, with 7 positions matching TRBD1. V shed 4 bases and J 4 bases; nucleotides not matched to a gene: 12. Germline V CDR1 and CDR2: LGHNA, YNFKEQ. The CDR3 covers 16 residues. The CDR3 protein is CASSRDRVVALYGYTF. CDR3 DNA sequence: TGTGCCAGCAGCCGTGACAGGGTTGTCGCTCTCTATGGCTACACCTTC.

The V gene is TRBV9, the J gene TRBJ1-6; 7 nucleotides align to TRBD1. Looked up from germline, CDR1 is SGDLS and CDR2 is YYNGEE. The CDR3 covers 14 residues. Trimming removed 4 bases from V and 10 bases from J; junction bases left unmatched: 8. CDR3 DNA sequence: TGTGCCAGCAGCCCGTACAGGGGAGGATCACCCCTCCACTTT. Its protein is CASSPYRGGSPLHF.

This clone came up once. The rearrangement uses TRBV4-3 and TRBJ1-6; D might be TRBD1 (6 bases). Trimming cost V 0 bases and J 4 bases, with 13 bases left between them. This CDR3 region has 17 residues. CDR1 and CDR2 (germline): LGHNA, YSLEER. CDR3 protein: CASSQELTGFYNSPLHF. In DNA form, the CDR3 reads TGCGCCAGCAGCCAAGAGTTGACAGGCTTTTATAATTCACCCCTCCACTTT.

CDR3 residues: CASSPQHRGEKLFF. For the CDR3, the DNA is TGTGCCAGCTCACCACAACACAGGGGTGAAAAACTGTTTTTT. This chain joins TRBV18 and TRBJ1-4, with 7 positions matching TRBD1. The V gene end was trimmed by 1 base and the J gene end by 7 bases; junction bases not matched to a gene: 3. There are 14 residues in the CDR3. The germline V gene has CDR1 KGHSH and CDR2 LQKENI.

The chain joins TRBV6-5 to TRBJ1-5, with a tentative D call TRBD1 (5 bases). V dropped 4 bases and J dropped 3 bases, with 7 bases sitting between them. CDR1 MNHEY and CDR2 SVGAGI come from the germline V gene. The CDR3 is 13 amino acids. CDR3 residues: CASSSTANQPQHF. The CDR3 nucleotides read TGTGCCAGCAGTTCGACAGCCAATCAGCCCCAGCATTTT.

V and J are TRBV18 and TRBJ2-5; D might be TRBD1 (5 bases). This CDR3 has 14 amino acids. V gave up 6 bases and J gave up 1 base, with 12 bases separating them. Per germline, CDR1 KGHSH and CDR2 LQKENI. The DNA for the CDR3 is TGTGCCAGCTCCCTTGGGCAGGGCCAAGAGACCCAGTACTTC. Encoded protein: CASSLGQGQETQYF.

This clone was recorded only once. CDR3 residues: CASSSVQGAREKLFF. CDR3 coding DNA: TGTGCCAGCAGTTCCGTACAGGGGGCGAGGGAAAAACTGTTTTTT. This chain connects TRBV6-5 to TRBJ1-4; TRBD1 matches 9 bases. Losses at the gene ends were 4 bases for V and 8 bases for J; bases not matched to a gene: 8. Germline V gives CDR1 MNHEY, CDR2 SVGAGI. CDR3 length: 15 residues.

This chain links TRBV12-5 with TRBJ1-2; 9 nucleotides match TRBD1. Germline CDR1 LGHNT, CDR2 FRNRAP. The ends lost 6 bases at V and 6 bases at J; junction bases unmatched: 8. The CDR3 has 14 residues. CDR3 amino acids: CASGREQGANGYTF. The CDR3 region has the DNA TGTGCTAGTGGCCGGGAACAGGGGGCAAATGGCTACACCTTC. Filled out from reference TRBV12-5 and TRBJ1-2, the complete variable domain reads DARVTQTPRHKVTEMGQEVTMRCQPILGHNTVFWYRQTMMQGLELLAYFRNRAPLDDSGMPKDRFSAEMPDATLATLKIQPSEPRDSAVYFCASGREQGANGYTFGSGTRLTVV.

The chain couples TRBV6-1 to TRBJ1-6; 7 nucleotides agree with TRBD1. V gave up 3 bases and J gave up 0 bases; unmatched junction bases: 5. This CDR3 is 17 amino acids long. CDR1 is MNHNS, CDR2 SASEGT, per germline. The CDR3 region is CASSDDRVSSYNSPLHF. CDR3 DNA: TGTGCCAGCAGTGATGACAGGGTCAGCTCCTATAATTCACCCCTCCACTTT.

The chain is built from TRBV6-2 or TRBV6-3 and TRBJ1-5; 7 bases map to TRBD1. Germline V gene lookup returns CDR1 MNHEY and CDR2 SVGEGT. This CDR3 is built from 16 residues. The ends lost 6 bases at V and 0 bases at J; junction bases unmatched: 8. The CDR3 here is CASSLITGVSNQPQHF. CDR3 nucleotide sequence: TGTGCCAGCAGCCTTATTACAGGGGTTAGCAATCAGCCCCAGCATTTT.

The DNA of the CDR3 is TGTGCCAGCAGACCTGGACAGGGCGACTACTATGGCTACACCTTC. The encoded protein is CASRPGQGDYYGYTF. The rearrangement links TRBV6-5 to TRBJ1-2, with 8 bases aligning to TRBD1. The CDR3 sequence is 15 residues long. V lost 6 bases to trimming and J lost 3 bases; unmatched junction nucleotides: 9. The germline gives CDR1 MNHEY, CDR2 SVGAGI.

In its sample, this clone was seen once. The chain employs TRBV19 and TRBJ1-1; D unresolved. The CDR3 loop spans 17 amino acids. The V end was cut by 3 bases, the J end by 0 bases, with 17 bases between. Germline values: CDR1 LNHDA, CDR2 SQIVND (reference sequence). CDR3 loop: CASSITVWAVVNTEAFF. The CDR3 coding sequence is TGTGCCAGTAGTATTACGGTATGGGCAGTTGTGAACACTGAAGCTTTCTTT.

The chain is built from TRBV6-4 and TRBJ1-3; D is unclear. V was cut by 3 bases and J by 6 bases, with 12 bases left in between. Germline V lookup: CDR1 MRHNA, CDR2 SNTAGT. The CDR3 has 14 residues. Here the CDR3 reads CASSESQRPNTIYF. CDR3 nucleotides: TGTGCCAGCAGTGAGTCTCAGAGGCCAAACACCATATATTTT.